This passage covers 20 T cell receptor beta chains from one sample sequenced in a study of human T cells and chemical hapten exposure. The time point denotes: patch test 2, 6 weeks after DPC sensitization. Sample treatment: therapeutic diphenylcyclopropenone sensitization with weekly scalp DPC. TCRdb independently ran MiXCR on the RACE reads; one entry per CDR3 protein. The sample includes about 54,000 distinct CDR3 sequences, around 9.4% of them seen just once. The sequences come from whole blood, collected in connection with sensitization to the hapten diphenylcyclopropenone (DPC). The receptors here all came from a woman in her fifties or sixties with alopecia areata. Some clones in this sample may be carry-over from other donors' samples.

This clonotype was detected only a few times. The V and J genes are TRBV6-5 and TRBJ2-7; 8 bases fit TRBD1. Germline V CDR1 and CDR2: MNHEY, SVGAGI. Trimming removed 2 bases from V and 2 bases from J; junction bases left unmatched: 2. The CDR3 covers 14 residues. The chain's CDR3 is CASSYTGGAYEQYF. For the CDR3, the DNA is TGTGCCAGCAGTTACACAGGGGGAGCCTACGAGCAGTACTTC.

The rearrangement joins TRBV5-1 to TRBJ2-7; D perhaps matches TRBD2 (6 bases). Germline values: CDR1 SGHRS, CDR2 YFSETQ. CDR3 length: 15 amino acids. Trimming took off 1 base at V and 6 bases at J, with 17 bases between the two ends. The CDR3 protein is CASSLMTALEGEQYF. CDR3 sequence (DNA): TGCGCCAGCAGCTTGATGACCGCTTTGGAGGGCGAGCAGTACTTC.

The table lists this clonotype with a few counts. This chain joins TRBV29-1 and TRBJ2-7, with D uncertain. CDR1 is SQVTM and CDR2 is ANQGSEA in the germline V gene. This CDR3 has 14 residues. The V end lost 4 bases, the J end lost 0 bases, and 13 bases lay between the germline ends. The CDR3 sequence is CSVGPLRGSYEQYF. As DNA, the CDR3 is TGCAGCGTTGGACCACTCCGCGGCTCCTACGAGCAGTACTTC.

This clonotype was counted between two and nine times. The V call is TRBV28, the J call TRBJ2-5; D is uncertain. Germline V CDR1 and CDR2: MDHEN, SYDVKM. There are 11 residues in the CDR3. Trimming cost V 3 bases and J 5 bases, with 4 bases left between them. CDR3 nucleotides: TGTGCCAGCAGTTTTCTGGAGACCCAGTACTTC. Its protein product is CASSFLETQYF.

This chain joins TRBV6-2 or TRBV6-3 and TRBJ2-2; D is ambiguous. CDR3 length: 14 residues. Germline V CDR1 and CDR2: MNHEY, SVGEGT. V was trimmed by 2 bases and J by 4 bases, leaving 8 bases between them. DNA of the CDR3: TGTGCCAGCAGTTACGTCTCCCCCACCGGGGAGCTGTTTTTT. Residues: CASSYVSPTGELFF.

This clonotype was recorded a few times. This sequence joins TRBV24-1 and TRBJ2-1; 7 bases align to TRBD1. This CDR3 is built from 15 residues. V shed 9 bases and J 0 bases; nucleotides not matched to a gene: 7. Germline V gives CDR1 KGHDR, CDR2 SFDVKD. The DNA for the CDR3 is TGTGCCACCGGAATCAGGGGGAGCTCCTACAATGAGCAGTTCTTC. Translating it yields CATGIRGSSYNEQFF.

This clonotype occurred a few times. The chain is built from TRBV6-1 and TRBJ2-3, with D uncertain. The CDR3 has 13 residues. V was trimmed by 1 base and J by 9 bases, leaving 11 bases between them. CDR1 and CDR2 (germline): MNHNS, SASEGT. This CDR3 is CASSEVRRQTQYF. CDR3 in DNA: TGTGCCAGCAGTGAAGTTAGGCGTCAGACGCAGTATTTT.

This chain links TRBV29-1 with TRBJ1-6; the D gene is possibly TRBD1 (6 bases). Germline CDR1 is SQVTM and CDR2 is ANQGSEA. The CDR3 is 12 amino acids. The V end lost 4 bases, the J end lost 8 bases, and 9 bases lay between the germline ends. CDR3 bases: TGCAGCGTTGCACAGGGAGATTCACCCCTCCACTTT. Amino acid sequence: CSVAQGDSPLHF.

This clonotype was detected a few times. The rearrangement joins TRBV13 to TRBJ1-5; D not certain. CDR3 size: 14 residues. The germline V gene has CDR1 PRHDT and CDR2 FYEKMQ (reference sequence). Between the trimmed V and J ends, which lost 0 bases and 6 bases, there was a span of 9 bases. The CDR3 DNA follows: TGTGCCAGCAGCTTAGGTGGAGAGGGTCAGCCCCAGCATTTT. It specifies CASSLGGEGQPQHF.

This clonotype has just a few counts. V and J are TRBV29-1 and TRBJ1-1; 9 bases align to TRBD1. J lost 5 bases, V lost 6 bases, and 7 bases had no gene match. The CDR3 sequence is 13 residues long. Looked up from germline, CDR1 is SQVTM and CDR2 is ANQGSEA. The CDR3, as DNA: TGCAGCGTCACAGGGGGCGCGGGGACTGAAGCTTTCTTT. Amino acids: CSVTGGAGTEAFF.

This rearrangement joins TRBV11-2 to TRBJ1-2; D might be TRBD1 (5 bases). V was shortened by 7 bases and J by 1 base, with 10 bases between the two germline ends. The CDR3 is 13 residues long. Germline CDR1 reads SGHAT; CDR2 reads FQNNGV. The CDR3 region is CASKTERNYGYTF. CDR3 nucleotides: TGTGCCAGCAAGACAGAACGTAACTATGGCTACACCTTC.

The CDR3 protein is CASSSSTGPGELFF. The CDR3 DNA sequence: TGTGCCAGCAGCTCTTCGACAGGCCCCGGGGAGCTGTTTTTT. This sequence joins TRBV7-6 and TRBJ2-2, with D tentatively TRBD1 (6 bases). Per the germline V gene, CDR1 is SGHVS and CDR2 is FNYEAQ. This CDR3 spans 14 amino acids. V was pared by 4 bases and J by 6 bases, with 12 bases between.

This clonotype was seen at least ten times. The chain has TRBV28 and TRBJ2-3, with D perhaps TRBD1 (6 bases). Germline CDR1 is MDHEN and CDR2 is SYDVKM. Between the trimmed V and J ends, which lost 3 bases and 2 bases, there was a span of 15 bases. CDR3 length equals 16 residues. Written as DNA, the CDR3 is TGTGCCAGCAGTTTCGGAGGACAGTTGATCACAGATACGCAGTATTTT. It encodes CASSFGGQLITDTQYF.

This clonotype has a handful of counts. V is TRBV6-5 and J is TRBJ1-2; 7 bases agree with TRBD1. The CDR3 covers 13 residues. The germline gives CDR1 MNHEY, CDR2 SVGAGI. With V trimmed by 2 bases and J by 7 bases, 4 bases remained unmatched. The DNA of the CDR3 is TGTGCCAGCAGTTACAACAGGGGCTCTGGCTACACCTTC. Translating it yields CASSYNRGSGYTF.

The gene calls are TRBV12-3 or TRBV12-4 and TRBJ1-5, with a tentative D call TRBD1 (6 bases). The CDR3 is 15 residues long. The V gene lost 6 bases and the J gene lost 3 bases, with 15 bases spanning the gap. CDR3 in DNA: TGTGCCAGCAGACCTGGACAGAAACACAATCAGCCCCAGCATTTT. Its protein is CASRPGQKHNQPQHF.

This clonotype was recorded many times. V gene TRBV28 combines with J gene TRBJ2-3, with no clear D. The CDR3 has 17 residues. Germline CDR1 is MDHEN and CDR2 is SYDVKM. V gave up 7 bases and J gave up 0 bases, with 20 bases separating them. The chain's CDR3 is CASTLFGDPPSTDTQYF. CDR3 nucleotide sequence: TGTGCCAGCACCCTTTTCGGAGATCCACCTAGCACAGATACGCAGTATTTT. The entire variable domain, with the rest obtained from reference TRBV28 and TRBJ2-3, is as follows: DVKVTQSSRYLVKRTGEKVFLECVQDMDHENMFWYRQDPGLGLRLIYFSYDVKMKEKGDIPEGYSVSREKKERFSLILESASTNQTSMYLCASTLFGDPPSTDTQYFGPGTRLTVL.

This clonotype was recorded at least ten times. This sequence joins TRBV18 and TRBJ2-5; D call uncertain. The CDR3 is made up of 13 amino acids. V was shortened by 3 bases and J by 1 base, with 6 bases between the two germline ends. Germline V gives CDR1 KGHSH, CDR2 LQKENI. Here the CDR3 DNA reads TGTGCCAGCTCACCGGGCGCCCAAGAGACCCAGTACTTC. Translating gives CASSPGAQETQYF. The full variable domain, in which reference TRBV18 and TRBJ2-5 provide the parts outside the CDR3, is NAGVMQNPRHLVRRRGQEARLRCSPMKGHSHVYWYRQLPEEGLKFMVYLQKENIIDESGMPKERFSAEFPKEGPSILRIQQVVRGDSAAYFCASSPGAQETQYFGPGTRLLVL.

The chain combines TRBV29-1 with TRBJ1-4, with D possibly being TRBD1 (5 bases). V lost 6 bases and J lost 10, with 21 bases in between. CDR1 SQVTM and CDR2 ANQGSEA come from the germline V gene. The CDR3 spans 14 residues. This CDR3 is CSVVTDGRSGKLFF. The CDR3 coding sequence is TGCAGCGTGGTGACAGACGGCCGATCTGGAAAACTGTTTTTT.

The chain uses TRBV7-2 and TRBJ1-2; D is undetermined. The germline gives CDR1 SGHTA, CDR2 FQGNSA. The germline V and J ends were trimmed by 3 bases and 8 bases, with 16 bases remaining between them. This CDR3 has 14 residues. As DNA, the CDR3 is TGTGCCAGCAGCTTTTCGCGCCAGGAGGGCGGCTACACCTTC. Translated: CASSFSRQEGGYTF.

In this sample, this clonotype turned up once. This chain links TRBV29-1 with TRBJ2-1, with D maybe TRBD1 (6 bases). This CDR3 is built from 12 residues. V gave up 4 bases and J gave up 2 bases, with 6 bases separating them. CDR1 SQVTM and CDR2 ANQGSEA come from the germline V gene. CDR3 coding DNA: TGCAGCGTTGGGACAGCCTACAATGAGCAGTTCTTC. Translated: CSVGTAYNEQFF.